This T cell receptor beta chain was sequenced during a study of T-cell reconstitution after alpha-beta-depleted transplantation in children. Trimming pared 2 bases from V and 3 bases from J, leaving 11 bases between. The CDR3 length is 14 residues. Germline-derived CDR1 and CDR2 are KGHSH and LQKENI. The table lists this clonotype with many counts. A TCRbeta library incorporating unique molecular identifiers was prepared. Each CDR3 protein gets one entry after TCRdb re-called the PCR reads with MiXCR. This sample has around 410,000 distinct CDR3 sequences, with about 11% found just once. The source material was PBMCs from the stem cell graft donor, sampled from the stem cell graft. V is TRBV18 and J is TRBJ2-7; the D gene is possibly TRBD1 (6 bases). The clonotype originates from a human donor who donated a stem cell graft to a child with acute myeloid leukemia. The CDR3: CASSPGQGNYEQYV. The DNA of the CDR3 is TGTGCCAGCTCACCAGGGCAGGGGAACTACGAGCAGTACGTC.